Detailed here is one TCR beta chain. Antigen unknown. The data were taken from a study of T cell repertoires in cytomegalovirus infection. Overall study: CMV epitopes used comprised recently identified HLA-C-restricted ones and well-studied HLA-B-restricted ones. In public TCR beta signatures, there were indications of both CMV infection and matching HLA type.

CDR1 LNHDA and CDR2 SQIVND come from the germline V gene (reference sequence). V lost 3 bases, J lost 9 bases, and 20 bases stayed unmatched. This CDR3 region has 19 residues. General study results and limits: The ex vivo response showed dominance by HLA-C-restricted CMV-specific TCR beta clonotypes.

Each CDR3 protein is one row after TCRdb ran MiXCR on the reads. The top ten hold around 15% of the sample, which has some 920,000 distinct CDR3 sequences, 25% to 40% seen once. This sequence was found in a human donor in good health (CMV status not recorded). Some clones in this sample may be carry-over from other donors' samples. The genes are TRBV19 and TRBJ2-1; TRBD2 agrees at 10 bases. Sequencing used cultured CD8+ T cells from PBMCs, obtained from culture after CMV antigen stimulation. The CDR3 here is CASSIPFVLAGYVNGEQFF. The CDR3 region has the DNA TGTGCCAGTAGTATCCCCTTCGTACTAGCGGGGTATGTAAACGGTGAGCAGTTCTTC.